This T cell receptor (beta chain) was retrieved from a study of shared clonotypes between healthy human individuals. Study-level background: Two female and three male donors aged 18 to 49 were enrolled.

Generated by immunoSEQ multiplex PCR, the TCRdb table keeps only in-frame clones and is missing some. In the table there are roughly 1,000,000 clones, 75% to 80% of which are singletons. The germline V gene has CDR1 MDHEN and CDR2 SYDVKM. This CDR3 has 16 residues. The V and J ends lost 5 bases and 2 bases, in that order; junction bases with no gene match: 9. The TCR sequence derives from a man between 18 and 35 years old in good health. Some clones in this sample may be carry-over from other donors' samples. The V gene is TRBV28, the J gene TRBJ2-5, with 9 positions matching TRBD1. Sequencing input: memory CD4+ T cells from PBMCs. The subset here: CD45RA-negative fraction. The CDR3 region is CASSTGGARYQETQYF. The CDR3 nucleotides read TGTGCCAGCAGTACAGGGGGCGCTCGTTATCAAGAGACCCAGTACTTC.